These 23 T cell receptor beta chains originate from one sample sequenced in a study of radiation and T cells in renal cell carcinoma. The method was immunoSEQ multiplex PCR; TCRdb's version includes in-frame clones alone and lacks a portion of them. The sample records about 150,000 clones, roughly 87% being singletons. Time point here: blood 2 weeks post-SBRT. Treatment of the sample: 15 Gy SBRT to primary tumor, nephrectomy 4 weeks later. The material sequenced was blood, taken from a patient whose treatment included radiotherapy and nephrectomy. The receptors come from a woman between 50 and 59 years old with renal cell carcinoma.

The chain uses TRBV4-1 and TRBJ2-2, with 11 bases lining up with TRBD2. V lost 2 bases and J lost 2; bases outside the gene matches: 4. Germline lookup yields CDR1 MGHRA and CDR2 YSYEKL. The CDR3 is 17 residues long. The CDR3 spells CASSQIAGGFNTGELFF. CDR3 DNA: TGCGCCAGCAGCCAAATAGCGGGGGGGTTCAACACCGGGGAGCTGTTTTTT.

The rearrangement links TRBV13 to TRBJ1-1, with 8 bases identical to TRBD1. CDR3 length equals 14 residues. Germline V gives CDR1 PRHDT, CDR2 FYEKMQ (reference sequence). Trimming took 8 bases from V and 3 from J; bases not matched to a gene: 8. CDR3 DNA sequence: TGTGCCAGCGCTATAGGACAGGGTGACACTGAAGCTTTCTTT. It translates to CASAIGQGDTEAFF.

The chain employs TRBV19 and TRBJ1-6, with D unresolved. There are 13 residues in the CDR3. With 5 bases removed from V and 6 bases from J, the gap between germline ends came to 8 bases. Germline lookup yields CDR1 LNHDA and CDR2 SQIVND (reference sequence). Here the CDR3 DNA reads TGTGCCAGTAGTGATCTATCTAATTCACCCCTCCACTTT. Translation gives CASSDLSNSPLHF.

V and J are TRBV19 and TRBJ1-5, with a tentative D call TRBD1 (5 bases). Trimming pared 3 bases from V and 2 bases from J, leaving 17 bases between. Per germline, CDR1 LNHDA and CDR2 SQIVND (reference sequence). This CDR3 comprises 17 residues. CDR3 sequence: CASSIGIGAGGNQPQHF. CDR3 DNA sequence: TGTGCCAGTAGTATCGGGATCGGGGCCGGGGGCAATCAGCCCCAGCATTTT.

This chain uses TRBV4-2 with TRBJ2-1, with 9 nucleotides matching TRBD1. The CDR3 loop spans 17 amino acids. The germline gives CDR1 LGHNA, CDR2 YNFKEQ. V shed 0 bases and J 10 bases; nucleotides not matched to a gene: 13. CDR3 residues: CASSQEVRGQGIGEQFF. In nucleotides, the CDR3 is TGTGCCAGCAGCCAAGAAGTTAGGGGACAGGGTATCGGAGAGCAGTTCTTC.

The chain carries TRBV4-3 and TRBJ1-2; D is possibly TRBD1 (5 bases). Germline V CDR1 and CDR2: LGHNA, YSLEER. Trimming took 0 bases from V and 0 from J, leaving 8 bases between them. The CDR3 is 15 amino acids. The DNA for the CDR3 is TGCGCCAGCAGCCAAGAGGGGGGAACTAACTATGGCTACACCTTC. This translates into CASSQEGGTNYGYTF.

A note on this clone: A read error may account for a junction end that differs from germline. V gene TRBV15 combines with J gene TRBJ1-1; TRBD1 matches at 11 bases. CDR3 length equals 17 residues. CDR1 and CDR2 from the germline V gene are LNHNV and YYDKDF (reference sequence). CDR3 region: CATSRPGTGGPNAEAFF. The CDR3, as DNA: TGTGCCACCAGCAGACCTGGGACAGGGGGTCCGAACGCTGAAGCTTTCTTT.

V is TRBV7-2 and J is TRBJ2-3, with 12 nucleotides matching TRBD2. This CDR3 has 15 amino acids. Germline V CDR1 and CDR2: SGHTA, FQGNSA. Losses at the gene ends were 4 bases for V and 4 bases for J; bases not matched to a gene: 3. The CDR3 sequence: CASSSLAGGPDTQYF. CDR3 DNA sequence: TGTGCCAGCAGCTCCCTAGCGGGGGGGCCAGATACGCAGTATTTT.

This clone was found once. This sequence joins TRBV11-2 and TRBJ2-2; D unclear. V was pared by 0 bases and J by 6 bases, with 20 bases between. This CDR3 is 18 amino acids long. The germline gives CDR1 SGHAT, CDR2 FQNNGV. The CDR3 coding sequence is TGTGCCAGCAGCTTAGAGCGAAAGGGATTATCCGGGTCCGGGGAGCTGTTTTTT. Translated, it gives CASSLERKGLSGSGELFF.

V usage is TRBV7-6 and J usage is TRBJ2-7, with 8 bases aligning to TRBD2. Germline V gives CDR1 SGHVS, CDR2 FNYEAQ. The V gene end was trimmed by 4 bases and the J gene end by 0 bases; junction bases not matched to a gene: 8. The CDR3 has 16 amino acids. CDR3 DNA sequence: TGTGCCAGCAGCTCCCCCGACGGGACTAGCTCCTACGAGCAGTACTTC. Amino acids: CASSSPDGTSSYEQYF.

About this clone: At one end, the junction sequence differs from germline, possibly due to a read error. This chain links TRBV5-4 with TRBJ1-1, with a tentative D call TRBD1 (5 bases). In germline, CDR1 is SGHNT, CDR2 YYREEE (reference sequence). There are 17 residues in the CDR3. Written as DNA, the CDR3 is TGTGCCAGCAGCTTGGACAGGTTGGATGGTAACACTGAAGCTTTGGCCTTT. The encoded protein is CASSLDRLDGNTEALAF.

The gene calls are TRBV4-3 and TRBJ1-2, with D possibly being TRBD1 (6 bases). Per germline, CDR1 LGHNA and CDR2 YSLEER. Deletions cut 0 bases from V and 0 bases from J, with 11 bases between. This CDR3 has 16 residues. CDR3 amino acids: CASSQDLAGANYGYTF. CDR3 DNA sequence: TGCGCCAGCAGCCAAGATTTGGCAGGGGCTAACTATGGCTACACCTTC.

The V and J genes are TRBV19 and TRBJ1-6; D possibly corresponds to TRBD1 (5 bases). CDR3 length: 13 amino acids. CDR1 is LNHDA and CDR2 is SQIVND in the germline V gene (reference sequence). Trimming left V 6 bases short and J 10 bases short, with 13 bases between. CDR3 residues: CASRWDGRSPLHF. The CDR3 region has the DNA TGTGCCAGTAGATGGGACGGGAGGTCACCCCTCCACTTT.

The sample holds one count of this clone. V usage is TRBV6-1 and J usage is TRBJ1-5, with 7 positions matching TRBD1. There are 18 residues in the CDR3. Trimming cost V 3 bases and J 0 bases; bases outside gene matches: 11. The V gene's germline CDR1 is MNHNS and CDR2 SASEGT. This chain's CDR3 is CASSDHGRGSYSNQPQHF. The DNA of the CDR3 is TGTGCCAGCAGTGATCACGGCAGGGGGTCCTATAGCAATCAGCCCCAGCATTTT.

The chain has TRBV7-2 and TRBJ1-5; D ambiguous. The germline V and J ends were trimmed by 0 bases and 0 bases, with 9 bases remaining between them. Germline CDR1 and CDR2: SGHTA and FQGNSA. This CDR3 is 16 amino acids long. CDR3 bases: TGTGCCAGCAGCTTAGCGGGGAGGGCTAGCAATCAGCCCCAGCATTTT. Its translation: CASSLAGRASNQPQHF.

This clone was seen more than once but under ten times. V and J are TRBV2 and TRBJ1-6, with no clear D. Germline V lookup: CDR1 SNHLY, CDR2 FYNNEI. The CDR3 is made up of 15 amino acids. V lost 7 bases, J lost 7 bases, and 17 bases lay in between. The CDR3 sequence is CASKDVGNGNSPLHF. CDR3 in DNA: TGTGCCAGCAAGGACGTGGGGAATGGCAATTCACCCCTCCACTTT.

A word on this clone: This specimen includes other DNA sequences encoding the same CDR3. The V and J genes are TRBV6-5 and TRBJ1-3; no clear D gene. The CDR3 has 13 amino acids. With 7 bases removed from V and 2 bases from J, the gap between germline ends came to 9 bases. Germline loops: CDR1 MNHEY, CDR2 SVGAGI. CDR3 amino acids: CASTRGAGNTIYF. CDR3 nucleotide sequence: TGTGCCAGCACCAGAGGAGCTGGAAACACCATATATTTT.

The rearrangement links TRBV6-6 to TRBJ2-7; D gene unclear. This CDR3 region has 12 residues. Trimming removed 5 bases at V and 7 bases at J, with 12 bases between. CDR1 is MNHNY and CDR2 is SVGAGI in the germline V gene (reference sequence). The chain's CDR3 is CASSPIFGEQYF. The CDR3, as DNA: TGTGCCAGCAGTCCTATTTTCGGGGAGCAGTACTTC.

The CDR3 sequence: CASSLALLGEREQYF. For the CDR3, the DNA is TGTGCCAGCAGCCTGGCGCTGTTAGGGGAGAGGGAGCAGTACTTC. The chain employs TRBV7-9 and TRBJ2-7; D may be TRBD1 or TRBD2 (5 bases each). Germline V gene lookup returns CDR1 SEHNR and CDR2 FQNEAQ (reference sequence). The germline V and J ends were trimmed by 5 bases and 7 bases, with 21 bases remaining between them. The CDR3 totals 15 residues.

The J gene is TRBJ1-1, the V gene TRBV6-5; D call uncertain. CDR3 length equals 14 residues. CDR1 and CDR2 (germline): MNHEY, SVGAGI. Trimming took 6 bases from V and 1 from J, leaving 12 bases between them. The CDR3 is CASRRPNRNTEAFF. CDR3 in DNA: TGTGCCAGCAGAAGACCTAACCGGAACACTGAAGCTTTCTTT.

V gene TRBV29-1 combines with J gene TRBJ2-5; unclear D gene. This CDR3 is built from 11 residues. The germline gives CDR1 SQVTM, CDR2 ANQGSEA. V lost 4 bases and J lost 4, with 7 bases in between. CDR3 protein: CSVAELETQYF. The CDR3 DNA reads TGCAGCGTTGCGGAGCTAGAGACCCAGTACTTC.

The chain employs TRBV4-1 and TRBJ2-3; D remains unclear. V lost 0 bases and J 3 bases, leaving 13 bases between the germline ends. This CDR3 has 16 amino acids. Germline V CDR1 and CDR2: MGHRA, YSYEKL. CDR3 DNA sequence: TGCGCCAGCAGCCAAGATCTCCGGGCTCTAACAGATACGCAGTATTTT. It is translated as CASSQDLRALTDTQYF.

The chain employs TRBV7-6 and TRBJ1-1, with TRBD1 as a possible D gene (6 bases). Germline assignment: CDR1 SGHVS and CDR2 FNYEAQ. The V and J ends lost 3 bases and 1 base respectively, with 12 bases between them. This CDR3 is 15 amino acids long. The CDR3 reads CASSLSDSPNTEAFF. The CDR3 DNA sequence: TGTGCCAGCAGCTTGTCGGACAGCCCGAACACTGAAGCTTTCTTT.